This T cell receptor (beta chain) was documented in a study of T-cell reconstitution after alpha-beta-depleted transplantation in children. This sample's TCRbeta library carried unique molecular identifier barcodes. TCRdb redid the calling of the PCR reads with MiXCR, one entry per CDR3 protein. The sample includes some 520,000 distinct CDR3 sequences, over 25% seen only once; the top ten take 2% to 3%. CDR3 length equals 15 residues. V was trimmed by 3 bases and J by 2 bases, leaving 13 bases between them. Per the germline V gene, CDR1 is SGHRS and CDR2 is YFSETQ. The clonotype originates from a human donor who donated a stem cell graft to a child with aplastic anemia. Sequencing used PBMCs from the stem cell graft donor, obtained from the stem cell graft. The J gene is TRBJ2-3, the V gene TRBV5-1; tentative D call: TRBD2 (6 bases). CDR3: CASSSGGISTDTQYF. The CDR3 coding sequence is TGCGCCAGCAGCTCAGGAGGGATATCCACAGATACGCAGTATTTT.